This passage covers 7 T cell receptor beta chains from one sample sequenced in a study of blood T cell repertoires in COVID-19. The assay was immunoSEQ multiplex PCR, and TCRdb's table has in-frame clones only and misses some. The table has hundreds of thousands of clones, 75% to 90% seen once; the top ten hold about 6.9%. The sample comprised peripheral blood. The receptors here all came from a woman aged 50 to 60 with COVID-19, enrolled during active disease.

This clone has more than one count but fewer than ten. The CDR3 region has the DNA TGTGCCAGCAGCTTAGGTCCCAGTTGGTCCTACGAGCAGTACTTC. It specifies CASSLGPSWSYEQYF. J is TRBJ2-7 and V is TRBV7-2, with D uncertain. The V and J ends lost 1 base and 1 base respectively, with 11 bases between them. Per germline, CDR1 SGHTA and CDR2 FQGNSA. CDR3 size: 15 residues.

The CDR3 protein is CASSTMGQGIYNEQFF. DNA of the CDR3: TGTGCCAGTAGTACTATGGGACAGGGGATTTACAATGAGCAGTTCTTC. This chain uses TRBV19 with TRBJ2-1, with 10 bases lining up with TRBD1. This CDR3 is built from 16 residues. CDR1 is LNHDA, CDR2 SQIVND, per germline (reference sequence). J gave up 4 bases and V 4 bases, and 7 bases lay outside the gene matches.

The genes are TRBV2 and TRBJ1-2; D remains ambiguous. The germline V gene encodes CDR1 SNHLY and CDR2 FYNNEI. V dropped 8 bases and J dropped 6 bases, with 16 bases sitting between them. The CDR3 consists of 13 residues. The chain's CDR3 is CASPDLGWDGYTF. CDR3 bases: TGTGCCAGCCCGGACTTAGGATGGGATGGCTACACCTTC.

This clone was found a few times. CDR3 protein: CASSSTGTSGGETNTGELFF. The CDR3 bases are TGCGCCAGCAGCTCAACCGGGACTAGCGGGGGTGAGACGAACACCGGGGAGCTGTTTTTT. The chain uses TRBV5-1 and TRBJ2-2, with TRBD2 matching 14 bases. The CDR3 loop spans 20 amino acids. CDR1 SGHRS and CDR2 YFSETQ come from the germline V gene. V lost 3 bases, J lost 0 bases, and 10 bases stayed unmatched.

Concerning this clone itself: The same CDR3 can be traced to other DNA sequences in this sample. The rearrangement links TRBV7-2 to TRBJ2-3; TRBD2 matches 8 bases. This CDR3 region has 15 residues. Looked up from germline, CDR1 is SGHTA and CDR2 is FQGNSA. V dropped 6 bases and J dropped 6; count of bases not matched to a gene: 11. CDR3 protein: CASRTGREGGDTQYF. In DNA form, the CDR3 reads TGTGCCAGCAGAACCGGTCGGGAGGGGGGGGATACGCAGTATTTT.

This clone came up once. The CDR3 reads CASSFWTGGYEQYF. CDR3 DNA: TGTGCCAGCAGCTTTTGGACAGGGGGCTACGAGCAGTACTTC. This chain uses TRBV7-2 with TRBJ2-7, with TRBD1 matching over 10 bases. The CDR3 loop spans 14 amino acids. J lost 3 bases, V lost 3 bases, and 2 bases had no gene match. CDR1 is SGHTA and CDR2 is FQGNSA in the germline V gene.

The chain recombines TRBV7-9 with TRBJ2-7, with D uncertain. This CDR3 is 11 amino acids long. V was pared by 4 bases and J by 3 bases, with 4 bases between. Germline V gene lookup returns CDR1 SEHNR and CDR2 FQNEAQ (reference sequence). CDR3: CASSSYYEQYF. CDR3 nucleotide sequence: TGTGCCAGCAGCTCCTACTACGAGCAGTACTTC.